This T cell receptor (beta chain) derives from a study of blood T cell repertoires in COVID-19. Overall study: Sites across the United States, Italy and Spain contributed samples from acute and convalescent COVID-19.

Trimming left V 0 bases short and J 0 bases short, with 7 bases between. Germline lookup yields CDR1 SGHRS and CDR2 YFSETQ. CDR3 length equals 16 residues. Per the authors' pipeline: Estimated nucleated cell counts came from reference gene primer amplification. Profiling relied on immunoSEQ multiplex PCR, and the TCRdb table lists in-frame clones only, not all of them. D and trimming come from the DNA, and the V and J calls and clone size come from that table. The sample carries 70,000 or so clones, about 88% recorded once. V usage is TRBV5-1 and J usage is TRBJ2-6, with no clear D. This sequence originates from a man between 65 and 79 years old with active COVID-19. Sequenced: peripheral blood. The DNA for the CDR3 is TGCGCCAGCAGCTTGGGCGGCGACTCTGGGGCCAACGTCCTGACTTTC. It translates to CASSLGGDSGANVLTF.